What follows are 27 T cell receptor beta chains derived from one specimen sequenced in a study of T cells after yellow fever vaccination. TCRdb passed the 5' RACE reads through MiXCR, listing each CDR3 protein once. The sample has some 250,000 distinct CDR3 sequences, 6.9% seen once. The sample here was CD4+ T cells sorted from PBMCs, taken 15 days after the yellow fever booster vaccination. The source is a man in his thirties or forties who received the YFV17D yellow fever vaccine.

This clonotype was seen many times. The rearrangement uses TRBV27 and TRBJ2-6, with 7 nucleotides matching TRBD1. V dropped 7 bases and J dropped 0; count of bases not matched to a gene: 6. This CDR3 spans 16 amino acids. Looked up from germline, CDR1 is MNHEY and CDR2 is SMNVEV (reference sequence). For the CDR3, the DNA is TGTGCCAGCACCTTAGGGGGCAACTCTGGGGCCAACGTCCTGACTTTC. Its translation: CASTLGGNSGANVLTF. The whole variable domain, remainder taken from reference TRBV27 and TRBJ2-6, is EAQVTQNPRYLITVTGKKLTVTCSQNMNHEYMSWYRQDPGLGLRQIYYSMNVEVTDKGDVPEGYKVSRKEKRNFPLILESPSPNQTSLYFCASTLGGNSGANVLTFGAGSRLTVL.

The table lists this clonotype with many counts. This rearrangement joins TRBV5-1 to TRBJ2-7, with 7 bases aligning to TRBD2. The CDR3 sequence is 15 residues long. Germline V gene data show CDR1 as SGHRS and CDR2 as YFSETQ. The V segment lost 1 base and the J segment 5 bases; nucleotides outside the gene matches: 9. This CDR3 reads CASSLWRGGKDEQYF. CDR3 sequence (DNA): TGCGCCAGCAGCTTGTGGCGGGGAGGGAAGGACGAGCAGTACTTC.

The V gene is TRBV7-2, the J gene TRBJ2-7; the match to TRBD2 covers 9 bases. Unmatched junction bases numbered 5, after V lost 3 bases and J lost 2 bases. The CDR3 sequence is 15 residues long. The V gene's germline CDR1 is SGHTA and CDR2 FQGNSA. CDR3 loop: CASSFVASGTYEQYF. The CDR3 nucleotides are TGTGCCAGCAGCTTTGTGGCTAGCGGGACCTACGAGCAGTACTTC.

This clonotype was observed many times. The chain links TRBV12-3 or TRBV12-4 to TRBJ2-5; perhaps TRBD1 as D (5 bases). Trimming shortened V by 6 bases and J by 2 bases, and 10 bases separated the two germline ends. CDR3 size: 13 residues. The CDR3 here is CASSIDSQETQYF. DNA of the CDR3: TGTGCCAGCAGCATAGACAGTCAAGAGACCCAGTACTTC.

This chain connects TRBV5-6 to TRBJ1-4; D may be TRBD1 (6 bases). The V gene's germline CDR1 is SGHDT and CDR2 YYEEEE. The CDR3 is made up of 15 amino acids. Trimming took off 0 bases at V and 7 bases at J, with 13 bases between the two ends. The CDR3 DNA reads TGTGCCAGCAGCTTGGCGGAACAGGGAATTGAAAAACTGTTTTTT. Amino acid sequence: CASSLAEQGIEKLFF.

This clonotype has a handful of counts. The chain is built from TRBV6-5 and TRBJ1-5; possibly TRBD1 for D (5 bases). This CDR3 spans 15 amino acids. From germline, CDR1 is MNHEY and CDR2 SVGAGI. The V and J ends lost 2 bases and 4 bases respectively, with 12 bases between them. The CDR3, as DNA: TGTGCCAGCAGTTACGGGGGTCGCCGGAATCAGCCCCAGCATTTT. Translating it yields CASSYGGRRNQPQHF.

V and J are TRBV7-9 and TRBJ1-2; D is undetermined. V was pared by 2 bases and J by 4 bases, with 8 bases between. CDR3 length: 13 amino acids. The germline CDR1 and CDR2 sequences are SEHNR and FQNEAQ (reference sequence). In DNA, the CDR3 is TGTGCCAGCAGCTTAATCCAGGCCTATGGCTACACCTTC. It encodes CASSLIQAYGYTF.

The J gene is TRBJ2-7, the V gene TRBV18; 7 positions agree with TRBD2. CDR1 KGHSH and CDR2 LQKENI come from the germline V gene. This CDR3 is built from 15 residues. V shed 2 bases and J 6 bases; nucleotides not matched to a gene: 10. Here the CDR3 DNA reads TGTGCCAGCTCACCATCGGTAGCGGGCTTGGGCGAGCAGTACTTC. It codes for CASSPSVAGLGEQYF.

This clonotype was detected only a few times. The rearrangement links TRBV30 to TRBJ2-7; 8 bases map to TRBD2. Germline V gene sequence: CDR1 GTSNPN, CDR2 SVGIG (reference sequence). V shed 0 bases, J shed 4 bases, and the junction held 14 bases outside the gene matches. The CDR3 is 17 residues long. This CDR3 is CAWSVEGLGGRLYEQYF. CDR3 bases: TGTGCCTGGAGTGTCGAAGGATTAGGCGGGAGGTTGTACGAGCAGTACTTC.

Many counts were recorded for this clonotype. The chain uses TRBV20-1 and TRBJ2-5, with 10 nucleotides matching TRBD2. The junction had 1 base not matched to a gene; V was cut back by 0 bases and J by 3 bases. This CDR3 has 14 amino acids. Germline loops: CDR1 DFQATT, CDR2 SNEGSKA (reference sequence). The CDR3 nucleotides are TGCAGTGCTAGAGATACTAGCGGGGAAGAGACCCAGTACTTC. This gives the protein CSARDTSGEETQYF.

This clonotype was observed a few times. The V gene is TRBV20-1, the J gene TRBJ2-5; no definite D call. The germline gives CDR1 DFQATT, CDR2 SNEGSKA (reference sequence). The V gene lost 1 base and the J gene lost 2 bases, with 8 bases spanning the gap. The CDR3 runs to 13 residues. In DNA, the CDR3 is TGCAGTGCTAGAGTCGGACGTCAAGAGACCCAGTACTTC. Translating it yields CSARVGRQETQYF.

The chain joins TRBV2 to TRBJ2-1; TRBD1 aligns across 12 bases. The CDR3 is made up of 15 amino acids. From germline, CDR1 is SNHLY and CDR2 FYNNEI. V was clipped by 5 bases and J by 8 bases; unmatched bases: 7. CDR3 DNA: TGTGCCAGCAGTTTCCCGGGACAGGGGGCCGATGAGCAGTTCTTC. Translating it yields CASSFPGQGADEQFF.

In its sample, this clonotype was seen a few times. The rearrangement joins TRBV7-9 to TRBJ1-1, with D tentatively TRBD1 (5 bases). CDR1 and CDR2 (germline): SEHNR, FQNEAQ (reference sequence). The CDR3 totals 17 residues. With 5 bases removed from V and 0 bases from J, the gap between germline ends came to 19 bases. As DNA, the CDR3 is TGTGCCAGCAGCGACCAGGGTGGGGGAACCATGAACACTGAAGCTTTCTTT. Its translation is CASSDQGGGTMNTEAFF.

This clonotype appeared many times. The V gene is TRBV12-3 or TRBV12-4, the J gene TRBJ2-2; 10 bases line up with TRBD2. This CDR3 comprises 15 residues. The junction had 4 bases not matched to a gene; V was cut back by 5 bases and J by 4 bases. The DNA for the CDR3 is TGTGCCAGCAGTAGCGGGAGGGCCGGCACCGGGGAGCTGTTTTTT. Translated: CASSSGRAGTGELFF.

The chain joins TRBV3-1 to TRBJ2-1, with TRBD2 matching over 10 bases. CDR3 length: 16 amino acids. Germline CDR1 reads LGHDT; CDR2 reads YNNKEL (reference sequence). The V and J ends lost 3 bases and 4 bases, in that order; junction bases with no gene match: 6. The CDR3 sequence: CASSQTGTSVYNEQFF. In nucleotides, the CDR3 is TGTGCCAGCAGCCAGACCGGGACTAGCGTGTACAATGAGCAGTTCTTC.

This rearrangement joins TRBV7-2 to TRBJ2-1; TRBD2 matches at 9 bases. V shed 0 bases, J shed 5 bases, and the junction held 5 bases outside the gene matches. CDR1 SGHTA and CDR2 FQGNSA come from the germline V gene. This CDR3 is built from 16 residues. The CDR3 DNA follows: TGTGCCAGCAGCTTAGCGGGACTAGCTTATAACAATGAGCAGTTCTTC. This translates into CASSLAGLAYNNEQFF.

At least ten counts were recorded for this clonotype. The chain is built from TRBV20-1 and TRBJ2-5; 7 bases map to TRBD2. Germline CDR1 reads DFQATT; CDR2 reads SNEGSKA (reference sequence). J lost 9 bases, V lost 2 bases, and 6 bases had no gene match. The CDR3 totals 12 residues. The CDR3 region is CSARPAGWAQYF. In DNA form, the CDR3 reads TGCAGTGCTAGACCAGCGGGGTGGGCCCAGTACTTC.

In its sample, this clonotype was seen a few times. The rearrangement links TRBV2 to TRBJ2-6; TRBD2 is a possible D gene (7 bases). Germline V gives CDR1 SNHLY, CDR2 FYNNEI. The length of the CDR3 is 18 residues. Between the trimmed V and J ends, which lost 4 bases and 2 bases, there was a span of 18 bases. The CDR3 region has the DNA TGTGCCAGCAGTGTGGCGTGGAGGGGGGGCACTGGGGCCAACGTCCTGACTTTC. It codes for CASSVAWRGGTGANVLTF.

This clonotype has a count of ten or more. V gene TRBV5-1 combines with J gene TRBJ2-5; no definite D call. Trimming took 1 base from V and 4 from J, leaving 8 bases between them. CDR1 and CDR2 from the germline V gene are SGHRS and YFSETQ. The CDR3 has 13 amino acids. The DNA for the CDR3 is TGCGCCAGCAGCTTGAGGCGGTTAGAGACCCAGTACTTC. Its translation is CASSLRRLETQYF.

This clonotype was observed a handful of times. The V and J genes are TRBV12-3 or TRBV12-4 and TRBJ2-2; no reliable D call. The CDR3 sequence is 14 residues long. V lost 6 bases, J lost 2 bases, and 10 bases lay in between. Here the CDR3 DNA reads TGTGCCAGCAGAAAAGACACCAACACCGGGGAGCTGTTTTTT. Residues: CASRKDTNTGELFF.

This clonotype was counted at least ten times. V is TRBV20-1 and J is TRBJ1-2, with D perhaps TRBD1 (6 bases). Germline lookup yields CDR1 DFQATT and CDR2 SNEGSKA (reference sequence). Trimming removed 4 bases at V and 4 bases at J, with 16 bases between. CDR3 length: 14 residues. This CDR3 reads CSAITQGGGYGYTF. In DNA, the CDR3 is TGCAGTGCTATAACACAGGGAGGGGGCTATGGCTACACCTTC.

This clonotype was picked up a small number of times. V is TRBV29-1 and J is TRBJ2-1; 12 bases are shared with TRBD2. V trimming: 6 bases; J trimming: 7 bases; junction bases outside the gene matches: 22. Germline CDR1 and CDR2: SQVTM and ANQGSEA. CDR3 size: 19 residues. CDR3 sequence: CSVARGLAGGGSGKNEQFF. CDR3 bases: TGCAGCGTCGCCCGGGGGCTAGCGGGAGGGGGGTCGGGAAAAAATGAGCAGTTCTTC.

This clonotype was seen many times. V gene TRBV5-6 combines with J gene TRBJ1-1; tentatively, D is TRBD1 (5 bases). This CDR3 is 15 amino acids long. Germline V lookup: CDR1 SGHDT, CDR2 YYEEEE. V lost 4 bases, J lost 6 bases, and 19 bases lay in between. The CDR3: CASSLRGAWIAEAFF. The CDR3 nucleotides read TGTGCCAGCAGCCTGCGAGGGGCTTGGATTGCTGAAGCTTTCTTT.

The CDR3 loop is CAAQLAGAYEQYF. The CDR3 DNA is TGTGCCGCCCAACTAGCGGGAGCCTACGAGCAGTACTTC. V and J are TRBV10-3 and TRBJ2-7, with 11 bases matching TRBD2. With V trimmed by 11 bases and J by 2 bases, 5 bases remained unmatched. The length of the CDR3 is 13 residues. Germline V lookup: CDR1 ENHRY, CDR2 SYGVKD.

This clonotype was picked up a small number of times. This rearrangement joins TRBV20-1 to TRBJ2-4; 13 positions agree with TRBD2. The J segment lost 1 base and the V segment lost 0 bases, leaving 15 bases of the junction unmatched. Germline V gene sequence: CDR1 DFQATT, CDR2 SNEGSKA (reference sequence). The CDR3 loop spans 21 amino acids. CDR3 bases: TGCAGTGCTAGAGATCTGGGACGAGGACTAGCGGGAGAAGTTGCCAAAAACATTCAGTACTTC. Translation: CSARDLGRGLAGEVAKNIQYF.

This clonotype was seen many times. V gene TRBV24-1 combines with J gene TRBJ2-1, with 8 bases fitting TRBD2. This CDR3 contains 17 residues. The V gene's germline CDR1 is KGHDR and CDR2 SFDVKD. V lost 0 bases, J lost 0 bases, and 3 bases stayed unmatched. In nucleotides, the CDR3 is TGTGCCACCAGTGATTTGCGCGGGAGGTTCTCCTACAATGAGCAGTTCTTC. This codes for CATSDLRGRFSYNEQFF.

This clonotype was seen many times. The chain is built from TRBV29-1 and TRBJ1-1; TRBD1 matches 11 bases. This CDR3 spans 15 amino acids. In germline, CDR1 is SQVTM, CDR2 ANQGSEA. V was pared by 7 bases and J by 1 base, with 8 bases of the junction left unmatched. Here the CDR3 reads CSASGTGGPNTEAFF. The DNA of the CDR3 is TGCAGCGCGAGTGGGACAGGGGGTCCGAACACTGAAGCTTTCTTT.